This T cell receptor (beta chain) appears in the sequencing data of a study of blood T cell repertoires in COVID-19. Overall study context: Acute-phase and convalescent COVID-19 samples originated in the United States, Italy and Spain. The cDNA or gDNA used as material had been derived from T cells, B-cell-depleted T cells, or PBMCs.

With V trimmed by 4 bases and J by 1 base, 7 bases remained unmatched. Germline V gene sequence: CDR1 SQVTM, CDR2 ANQGSEA. The CDR3 length is 15 residues. Repertoires were generated with immunoSEQ multiplex PCR, while TCRdb's copy carries only in-frame clones and drops some. The sample lists 150,000 to 180,000 clones; about 90% were seen once. This clonotype was obtained from a man aged 45-65 years with acute or convalescent COVID-19. V and J are TRBV29-1 and TRBJ2-3; 8 bases match TRBD2. Material: peripheral blood. DNA for the CDR3: TGCAGCGTTGCGCGCCTAGCGGGTGGCACAGATACGCAGTATTTT. Translation gives CSVARLAGGTDTQYF.